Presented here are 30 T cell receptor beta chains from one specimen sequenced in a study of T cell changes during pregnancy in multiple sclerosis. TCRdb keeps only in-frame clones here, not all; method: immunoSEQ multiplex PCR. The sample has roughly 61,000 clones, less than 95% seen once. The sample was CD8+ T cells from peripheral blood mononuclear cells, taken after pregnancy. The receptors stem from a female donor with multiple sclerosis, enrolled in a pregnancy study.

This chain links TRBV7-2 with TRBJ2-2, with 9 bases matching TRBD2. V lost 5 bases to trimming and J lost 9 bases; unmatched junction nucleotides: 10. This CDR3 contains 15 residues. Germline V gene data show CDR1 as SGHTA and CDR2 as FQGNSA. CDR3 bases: TGTGCCAGCAGCCAAGGGACTAGCTGGGACCGGGAGCTGTTTTTT. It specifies CASSQGTSWDRELFF.

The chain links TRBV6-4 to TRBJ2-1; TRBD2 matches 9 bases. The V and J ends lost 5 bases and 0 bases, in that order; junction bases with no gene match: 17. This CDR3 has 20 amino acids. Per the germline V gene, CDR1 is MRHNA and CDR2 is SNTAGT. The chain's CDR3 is CASSPTGGSSGDSSYNEQFF. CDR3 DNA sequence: TGTGCCAGCAGTCCCACCGGGGGGTCTAGCGGGGATAGCTCCTACAATGAGCAGTTCTTC.

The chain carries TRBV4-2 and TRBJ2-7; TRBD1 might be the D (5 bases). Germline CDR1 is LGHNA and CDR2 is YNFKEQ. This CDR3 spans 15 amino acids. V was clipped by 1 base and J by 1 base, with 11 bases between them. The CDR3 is CASSQVTDSSYEQYF. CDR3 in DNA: TGTGCCAGCAGCCAAGTGACAGACTCTTCCTACGAGCAGTACTTC.

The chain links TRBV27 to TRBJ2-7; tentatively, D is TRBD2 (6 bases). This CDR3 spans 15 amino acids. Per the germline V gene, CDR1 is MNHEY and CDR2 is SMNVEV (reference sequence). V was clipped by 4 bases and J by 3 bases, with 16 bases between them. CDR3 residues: CASSSSSDLIYEQYF. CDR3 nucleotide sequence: TGTGCCAGCAGTTCTTCTAGCGATCTGATCTACGAGCAGTACTTC.

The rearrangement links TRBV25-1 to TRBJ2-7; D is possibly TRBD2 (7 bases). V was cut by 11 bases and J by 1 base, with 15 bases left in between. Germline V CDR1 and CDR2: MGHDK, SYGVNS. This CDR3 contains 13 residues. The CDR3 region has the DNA TGTGCCGTAGAAAGGGGGGGGTCCTACGAGCAGTACTTC. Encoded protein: CAVERGGSYEQYF.

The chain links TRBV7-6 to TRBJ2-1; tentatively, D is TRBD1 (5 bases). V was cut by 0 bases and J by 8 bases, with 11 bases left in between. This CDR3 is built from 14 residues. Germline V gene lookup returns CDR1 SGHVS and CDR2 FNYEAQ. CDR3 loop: CASSLAGALHEQFF. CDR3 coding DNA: TGTGCCAGCAGCTTAGCTGGGGCATTACATGAGCAGTTCTTC.

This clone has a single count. The CDR3 sequence is CSVEAGRVENEQFF. The CDR3 DNA sequence: TGCAGCGTTGAGGCAGGGAGGGTCGAAAATGAGCAGTTCTTC. The J gene is TRBJ2-1, the V gene TRBV29-1; 7 bases agree with TRBD2. This CDR3 is built from 14 residues. The V and J ends lost 3 bases and 7 bases, in that order; junction bases with no gene match: 9. Germline-derived CDR1 and CDR2 are SQVTM and ANQGSEA.

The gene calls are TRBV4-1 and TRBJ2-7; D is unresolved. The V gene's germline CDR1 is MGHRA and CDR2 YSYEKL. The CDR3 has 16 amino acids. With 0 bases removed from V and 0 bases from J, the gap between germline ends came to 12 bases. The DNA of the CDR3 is TGCGCCAGCAGCCAAGATAAGGCAGCGAGCTCCTACGAGCAGTACTTC. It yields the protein CASSQDKAASSYEQYF.

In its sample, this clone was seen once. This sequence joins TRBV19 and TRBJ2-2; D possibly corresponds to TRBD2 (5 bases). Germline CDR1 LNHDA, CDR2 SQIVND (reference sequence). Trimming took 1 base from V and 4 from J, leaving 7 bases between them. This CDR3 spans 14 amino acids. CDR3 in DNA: TGTGCCAGTAGTATAGTTAGCGTCACCGGGGAGCTGTTTTTT. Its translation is CASSIVSVTGELFF.

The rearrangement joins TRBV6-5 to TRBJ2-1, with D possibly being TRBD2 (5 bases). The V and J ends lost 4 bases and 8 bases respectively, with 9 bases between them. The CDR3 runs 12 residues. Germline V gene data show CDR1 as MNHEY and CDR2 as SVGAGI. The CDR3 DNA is TGTGCCAGCAGTTCTAGCCCTTATGAGCAGTTCTTC. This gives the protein CASSSSPYEQFF.

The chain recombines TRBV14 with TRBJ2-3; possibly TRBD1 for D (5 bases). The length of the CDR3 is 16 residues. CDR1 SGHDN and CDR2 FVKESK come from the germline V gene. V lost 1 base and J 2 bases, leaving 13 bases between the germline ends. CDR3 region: CASSQVGHRYTDTQYF. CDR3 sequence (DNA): TGTGCCAGCAGCCAAGTAGGACACAGGTACACAGATACGCAGTATTTT.

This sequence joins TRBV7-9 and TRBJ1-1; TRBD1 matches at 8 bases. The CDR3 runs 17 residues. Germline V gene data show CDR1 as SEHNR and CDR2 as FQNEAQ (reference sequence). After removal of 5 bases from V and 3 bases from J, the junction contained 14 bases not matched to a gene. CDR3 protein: CASSPSLRTGRHTEAFF. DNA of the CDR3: TGTGCCAGCAGCCCCTCTTTACGGACAGGGAGGCACACTGAAGCTTTCTTT.

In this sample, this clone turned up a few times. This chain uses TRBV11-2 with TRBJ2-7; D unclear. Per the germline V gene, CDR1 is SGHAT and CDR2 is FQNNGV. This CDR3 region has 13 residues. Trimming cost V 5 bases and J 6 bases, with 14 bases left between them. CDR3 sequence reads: CASSPSSTVEQYF. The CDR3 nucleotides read TGTGCCAGCAGCCCCTCCTCCACAGTCGAGCAGTACTTC.

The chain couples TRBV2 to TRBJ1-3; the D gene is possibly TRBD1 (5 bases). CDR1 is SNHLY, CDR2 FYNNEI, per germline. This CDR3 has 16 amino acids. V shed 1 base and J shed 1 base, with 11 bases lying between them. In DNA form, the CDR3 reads TGTGCCAGCAGTGAAGGGGCAGGGCTTTCTGGAAACACCATATATTTT. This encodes CASSEGAGLSGNTIYF.

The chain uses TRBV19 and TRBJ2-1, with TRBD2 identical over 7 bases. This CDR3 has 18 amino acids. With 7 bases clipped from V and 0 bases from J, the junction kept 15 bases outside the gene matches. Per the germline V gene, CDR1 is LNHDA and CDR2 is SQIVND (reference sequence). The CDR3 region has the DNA TGTGCCAGTACCTCAAGGGAGGGCAGGTCTAGCTCCTACAATGAGCAGTTCTTC. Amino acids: CASTSREGRSSSYNEQFF.

This CDR3 reads CASSYGGNEQFF. In DNA, the CDR3 is TGTGCCAGCAGTTATGGCGGCAATGAGCAGTTCTTC. The gene calls are TRBV27 and TRBJ2-1, with D uncertain. This CDR3 region has 12 residues. Germline loops: CDR1 MNHEY, CDR2 SMNVEV (reference sequence). V lost 4 bases, J lost 6 bases, and 7 bases lay in between.

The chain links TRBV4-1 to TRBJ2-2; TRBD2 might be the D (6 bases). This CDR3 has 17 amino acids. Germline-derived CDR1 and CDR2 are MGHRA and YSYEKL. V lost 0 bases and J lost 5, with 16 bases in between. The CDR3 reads CASSQEIRGTRTGELFF. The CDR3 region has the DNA TGCGCCAGCAGCCAAGAAATTCGGGGGACGAGGACCGGGGAGCTGTTTTTT.

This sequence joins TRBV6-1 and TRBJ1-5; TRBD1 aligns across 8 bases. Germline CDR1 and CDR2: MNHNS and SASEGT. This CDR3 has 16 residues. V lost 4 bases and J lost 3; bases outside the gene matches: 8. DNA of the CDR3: TGTGCCAGCAGTGCTGGGAGACAGGGGTTCAATCAGCCCCAGCATTTT. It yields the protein CASSAGRQGFNQPQHF.

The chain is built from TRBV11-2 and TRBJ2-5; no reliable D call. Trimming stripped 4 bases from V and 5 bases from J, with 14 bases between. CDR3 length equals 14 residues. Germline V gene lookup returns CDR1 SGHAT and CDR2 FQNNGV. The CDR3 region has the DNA TGTGCCAGCAGCTCCCTTTCCGTCGGGGAGACCCAGTACTTC. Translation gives CASSSLSVGETQYF.

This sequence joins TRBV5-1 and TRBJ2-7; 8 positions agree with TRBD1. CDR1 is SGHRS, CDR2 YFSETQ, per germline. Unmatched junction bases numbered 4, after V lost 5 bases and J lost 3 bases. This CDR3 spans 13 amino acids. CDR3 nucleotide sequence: TGCGCCAGCAGTTACGGACAGGGCTACGAGCAGTACTTC. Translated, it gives CASSYGQGYEQYF.

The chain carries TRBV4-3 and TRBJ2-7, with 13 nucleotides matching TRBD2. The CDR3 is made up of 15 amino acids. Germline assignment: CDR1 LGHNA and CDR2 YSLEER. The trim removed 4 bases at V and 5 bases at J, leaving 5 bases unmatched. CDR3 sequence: CASSPRLAGGHEQYF. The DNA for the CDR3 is TGCGCCAGCAGCCCCAGACTAGCGGGAGGTCACGAGCAGTACTTC.

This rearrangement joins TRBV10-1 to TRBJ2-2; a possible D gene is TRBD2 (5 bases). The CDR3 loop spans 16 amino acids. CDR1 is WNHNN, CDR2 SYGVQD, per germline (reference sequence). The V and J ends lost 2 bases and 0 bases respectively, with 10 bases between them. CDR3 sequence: CASSENWGANTGELFF. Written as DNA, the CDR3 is TGCGCCAGCAGTGAGAACTGGGGAGCGAACACCGGGGAGCTGTTTTTT.

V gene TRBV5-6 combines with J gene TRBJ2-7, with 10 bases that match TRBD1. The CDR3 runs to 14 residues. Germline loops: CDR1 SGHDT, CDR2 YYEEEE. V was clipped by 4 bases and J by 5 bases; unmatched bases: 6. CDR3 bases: TGTGCCAGCAGCCGAAGAGACAGGGGGCACGAGCAGTACTTC. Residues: CASSRRDRGHEQYF. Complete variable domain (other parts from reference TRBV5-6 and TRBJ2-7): DAGVTQSPTHLIKTRGQQVTLRCSPKSGHDTVSWYQQALGQGPQFIFQYYEEEERQRGNFPDRFSGHQFPNYSSELNVNALLLGDSALYLCASSRRDRGHEQYFGPGTRLTVT.

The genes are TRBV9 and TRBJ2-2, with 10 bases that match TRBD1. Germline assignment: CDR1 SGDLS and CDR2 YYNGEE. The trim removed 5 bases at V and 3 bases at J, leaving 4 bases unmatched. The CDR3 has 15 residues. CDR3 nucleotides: TGTGCCAGCAGTGGGACAGGGGTCGACACCGGGGAGCTGTTTTTT. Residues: CASSGTGVDTGELFF. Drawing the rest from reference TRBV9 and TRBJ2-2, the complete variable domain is DSGVTQTPKHLITATGQRVTLRCSPRSGDLSVYWYQQSLDQGLQFLIQYYNGEERAKGNILERFSAQQFPDLHSELNLSSLELGDSALYFCASSGTGVDTGELFFGEGSRLTVL.

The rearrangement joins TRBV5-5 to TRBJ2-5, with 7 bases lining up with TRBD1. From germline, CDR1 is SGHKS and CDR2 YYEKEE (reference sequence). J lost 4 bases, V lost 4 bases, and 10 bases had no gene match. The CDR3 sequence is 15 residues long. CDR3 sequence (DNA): TGTGCCAGCAGCATAACCCGACAGGGAAGAGAGACCCAGTACTTC. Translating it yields CASSITRQGRETQYF.

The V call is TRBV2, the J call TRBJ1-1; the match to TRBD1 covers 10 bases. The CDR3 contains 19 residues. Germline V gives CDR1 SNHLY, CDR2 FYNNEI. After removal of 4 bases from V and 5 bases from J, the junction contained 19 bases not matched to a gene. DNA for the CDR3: TGTGCCAGCAGTGTGTTGGTTCGGGGACAGGGGCCGTTCTGGACTGAAGCTTTCTTT. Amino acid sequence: CASSVLVRGQGPFWTEAFF.

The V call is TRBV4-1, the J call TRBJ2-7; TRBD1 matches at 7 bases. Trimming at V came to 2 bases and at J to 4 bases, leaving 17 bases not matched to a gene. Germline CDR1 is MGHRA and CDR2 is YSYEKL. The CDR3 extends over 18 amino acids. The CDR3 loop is CASSQRPGTVPLEYEQYF. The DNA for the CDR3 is TGCGCCAGCAGCCAACGTCCCGGGACAGTTCCCCTAGAGTACGAGCAGTACTTC.

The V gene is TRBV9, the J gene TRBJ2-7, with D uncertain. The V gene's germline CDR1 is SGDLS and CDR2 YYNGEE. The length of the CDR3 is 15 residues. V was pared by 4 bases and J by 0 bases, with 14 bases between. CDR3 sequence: CASSPRGESSYEQYF. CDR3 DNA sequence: TGTGCCAGCAGCCCTCGAGGCGAGAGCTCCTACGAGCAGTACTTC.

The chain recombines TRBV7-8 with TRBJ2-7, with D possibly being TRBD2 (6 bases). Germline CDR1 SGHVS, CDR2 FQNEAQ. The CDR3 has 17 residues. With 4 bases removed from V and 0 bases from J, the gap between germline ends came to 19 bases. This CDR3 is CASSSLIREFPSYEQYF. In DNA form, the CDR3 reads TGTGCCAGCAGCTCCTTAATACGGGAGTTCCCCTCCTACGAGCAGTACTTC.

The CDR3 here is CASSFPGEGRIEQFF. The CDR3 DNA is TGTGCCAGCAGCTTTCCGGGTGAGGGAAGGATTGAGCAGTTCTTC. The chain carries TRBV13 and TRBJ2-1; D possibly corresponds to TRBD2 (5 bases). The germline CDR1 and CDR2 sequences are PRHDT and FYEKMQ (reference sequence). CDR3 length: 15 residues. The germline V and J ends were trimmed by 3 bases and 9 bases, with 18 bases remaining between them.